Listed below are T cell receptor beta chains from one sample, sequenced in a study of blood T cell repertoires in COVID-19. Using immunoSEQ multiplex PCR, the repertoire was profiled, and TCRdb retains in-frame clones only, with some absent. The sample shows around 170,000 clones, 80% to 90% of them seen only once. The source material was peripheral blood. The receptors stem from a woman between 65 and 79 years old with acute or convalescent COVID-19. Both conserved end residues are part of each CDR3. Each record gives: D gene, J gene, clone size, V gene, CDR3 protein, CDR3 DNA. D genes are given only for firm matches. For some rows the clone size is stated as once, few or many, or as a class when expanded; others skip it.

D: -; J: TRBJ1-2; size: -; V: TRBV20-1; CDR3: CSASRGSTNYGYTF; DNA: TGCAGTGCTAGTCGCGGGAGTACTAACTATGGCTACACCTTC
D: -; J: TRBJ1-6; size: few; V: TRBV18; CDR3: CASSPPSAPGSPLHF; DNA: TGTGCCAGCTCACCACCGTCAGCCCCAGGTTCACCCCTCCACTTT
D: TRBD1; J: TRBJ1-1; size: -; V: TRBV6-2/TRBV6-3; CDR3: CASSYVNRGRTEAFF; DNA: TGTGCCAGCAGTTACGTGAACAGGGGGCGGACTGAAGCTTTCTTT
D: TRBD1; J: TRBJ2-1; size: -; V: TRBV7-2; CDR3: CASSLGPPGQVYNEQFF; DNA: TGTGCCAGCAGCTTAGGGCCCCCGGGACAGGTTTACAATGAGCAGTTCTTC
D: -; J: TRBJ1-2; size: -; V: TRBV6-1; CDR3: CASSSRDIDYGYTF; DNA: TGTGCCAGCAGTTCCCGGGACATTGACTATGGCTACACCTTC
D: TRBD1; J: TRBJ2-3; size: once; V: TRBV19; CDR3: CASSKGQGGTDTQYF; DNA: TGTGCCAGTAGTAAAGGACAGGGAGGCACAGATACGCAGTATTTT
D: -; J: TRBJ1-3; size: -; V: TRBV5-1; CDR3: CASSFNSRLNTIYF; DNA: TGCGCCAGCAGCTTCAATTCTAGGTTGAACACCATATATTTT
D: -; J: TRBJ2-7; size: -; V: TRBV6-6; CDR3: CASRQGNGEQYF; DNA: TGTGCCAGCAGGCAGGGGAACGGCGAGCAGTACTTC
D: TRBD1; J: TRBJ2-2; size: -; V: TRBV13; CDR3: CASSLRGGAPGELFF; DNA: TGTGCCAGCAGCTTACGAGGGGGCGCACCCGGGGAGCTGTTTTTT
D: -; J: TRBJ1-3; size: -; V: TRBV7-2; CDR3: CASSLNRGNTIYF; DNA: TGTGCCAGCAGCTTGAATCGGGGAAACACCATATATTTT
D: TRBD2; J: TRBJ2-3; size: -; V: TRBV7-9; CDR3: CASSSRVAGGTDTQYF; DNA: TGTGCCAGCAGCTCCCGGGTAGCGGGGGGCACAGATACGCAGTATTTT
D: TRBD2; J: TRBJ2-1; size: -; V: TRBV3-1/TRBV3-2; CDR3: CASSQVSSGSRFF; DNA: TGTGCCAGCAGCCAAGTTTCCAGCGGGAGCCGTTTCTTC
D: -; J: TRBJ2-7; size: -; V: TRBV7-6; CDR3: CASALPGGYSKALPQYEQYF; DNA: TGTGCCAGCGCCCTCCCTGGGGGGTATTCTAAAGCTTTACCCCAATACGAGCAGTACTTC
D: -; J: TRBJ2-1; size: -; V: TRBV6-5; CDR3: CASSYQGTNNEQFF; DNA: TGTGCCAGCAGTTACCAGGGAACTAACAATGAGCAGTTCTTC
D: -; J: TRBJ1-6; size: -; V: TRBV4-3; CDR3: CATSREGNRSPLHF; DNA: TGCGCTACATCTCGGGAAGGCAATAGGTCACCCCTCCACTTT
D: TRBD1; J: TRBJ1-6; size: -; V: TRBV27; CDR3: CASSFLQGGSPLHF; DNA: TGTGCCAGCAGTTTCTTACAGGGGGGTTCACCCCTCCACTTT
D: -; J: TRBJ1-2; size: -; V: TRBV12-3/TRBV12-4; CDR3: CASSFRANYGYTF; DNA: TGTGCCAGCAGCTTCCGCGCTAACTATGGCTACACCTTC
D: TRBD1; J: TRBJ2-1; size: -; V: TRBV4-3; CDR3: CASSQGQGVRHEQFF; DNA: TGCGCCAGCAGCCAAGGACAGGGGGTAAGACATGAGCAGTTCTTC
D: -; J: TRBJ1-1; size: -; V: TRBV6-1; CDR3: CASSELLHTEAFF; DNA: TGTGCCAGCAGTGAACTACTTCACACTGAAGCTTTCTTT
D: -; J: TRBJ2-5; size: -; V: TRBV9; CDR3: CASSVATGETQYF; DNA: TGTGCCAGCAGCGTAGCTACGGGGGAGACCCAGTACTTC
D: -; J: TRBJ2-1; size: -; V: TRBV24-1; CDR3: CATSSSYNEQFF; DNA: TGTGCCACCAGCAGTTCCTACAATGAGCAGTTCTTC
D: -; J: TRBJ1-1; size: -; V: TRBV14; CDR3: CASSQGGWIRDTEAFF; DNA: TGTGCCAGCAGCCAAGGCGGGTGGATTAGGGACACTGAAGCTTTCTTT
D: TRBD1; J: TRBJ1-2; size: -; V: TRBV15; CDR3: CATSRDLQGKYYGYTF; DNA: TGTGCCACCAGCAGAGATTTACAGGGGAAATACTATGGCTACACCTTC
D: -; J: TRBJ1-1; size: -; V: TRBV6-5; CDR3: CASSYSGARQNTEAFF; DNA: TGTGCCAGCAGTTACTCGGGCGCGAGACAGAACACTGAAGCTTTCTTT
D: -; J: TRBJ2-5; size: -; V: TRBV24-1; CDR3: CATSDLGREETQYF; DNA: TGTGCCACCAGTGATTTAGGCAGGGAAGAGACCCAGTACTTC
D: -; J: TRBJ2-7; size: -; V: TRBV24-1; CDR3: CATSDSKGAEQYF; DNA: TGTGCCACCAGTGATTCAAAAGGGGCCGAGCAGTACTTC
D: TRBD2; J: TRBJ2-1; size: -; V: TRBV4-3; CDR3: CASSRGTSGSGSYNEQFF; DNA: TGCGCCAGCAGCCGCGGGACTAGCGGGAGTGGCTCCTACAATGAGCAGTTCTTC
D: -; J: TRBJ1-6; size: -; V: TRBV5-1; CDR3: CASSLGDTASPLHF; DNA: TGCGCCAGCAGCTTGGGGGACACTGCTTCACCCCTCCACTTT
D: -; J: TRBJ1-6; size: -; V: TRBV15; CDR3: CATSRGGSGSPLHF; DNA: TGTGCCACCAGCAGAGGGGGAAGCGGGTCACCCCTCCACTTT
D: -; J: TRBJ1-1; size: -; V: TRBV5-5; CDR3: CASSWSGVGPEAFF; DNA: TGTGCCAGCAGCTGGTCCGGGGTGGGTCCTGAAGCTTTCTTT
D: TRBD1; J: TRBJ2-1; size: -; V: TRBV20-1; CDR3: CSASSGQGVSEQFF; DNA: TGCAGTGCTAGTTCAGGACAGGGGGTGAGTGAGCAGTTCTTC
D: TRBD2; J: TRBJ2-1; size: once; V: TRBV7-2; CDR3: CASSLASGSSYNEQFF; DNA: TGTGCCAGCAGCTTAGCTAGCGGGAGCTCCTACAATGAGCAGTTCTTC
D: TRBD1; J: TRBJ2-7; size: -; V: TRBV5-4; CDR3: CASSLIIGTGSFGEQYF; DNA: TGTGCCAGCAGCTTGATAATCGGGACAGGGTCTTTTGGGGAGCAGTACTTC
D: -; J: TRBJ2-3; size: -; V: TRBV11-1; CDR3: CASSLARGRTDTQYF; DNA: TGTGCCAGCAGCTTAGCACGTGGCCGCACAGATACGCAGTATTTT
D: -; J: TRBJ2-7; size: few; V: TRBV18; CDR3: CASSPLTGRTGQYF; DNA: TGTGCCAGCTCACCACTGACAGGGAGGACGGGGCAGTACTTC
D: TRBD1; J: TRBJ1-2; size: -; V: TRBV6-5; CDR3: CASSYSDREDYGYTF; DNA: TGTGCCAGCAGTTACTCCGACAGGGAAGACTATGGCTACACCTTC
D: -; J: TRBJ1-2; size: -; V: TRBV24-1; CDR3: CATSDFRRGGESYTF; DNA: TGTGCCACCAGTGATTTCCGTCGCGGCGGAGAGAGCTACACCTTC
D: -; J: TRBJ1-3; size: -; V: TRBV4-3; CDR3: CASSQDTSGNTIYF; DNA: TGCGCCAGCAGCCAAGATACCAGTGGAAACACCATATATTTT
D: -; J: TRBJ2-5; size: -; V: TRBV10-3; CDR3: CAISERGQETQYF; DNA: TGTGCCATCAGTGAGCGGGGACAAGAGACCCAGTACTTC
D: -; J: TRBJ2-2; size: once; V: TRBV2; CDR3: CASNRQSNTGELFF; DNA: TGTGCCAGCAATAGACAGTCGAACACCGGGGAGCTGTTTTTT
D: TRBD1; J: TRBJ1-2; size: -; V: TRBV6-1; CDR3: CASSESRGWAGYTF; DNA: TGTGCCAGCAGTGAAAGCAGGGGGTGGGCTGGCTACACCTTC
D: TRBD1; J: TRBJ1-5; size: once; V: TRBV7-2; CDR3: CASSFQGQTNQPQHF; DNA: TGTGCCAGCAGCTTTCAGGGACAGACCAATCAGCCCCAGCATTTT
D: TRBD1; J: TRBJ2-3; size: once; V: TRBV3-1/TRBV3-2; CDR3: CASSRAGQGPDTQYF; DNA: TGTGCCAGCAGCCGTGCCGGACAGGGTCCAGATACGCAGTATTTT
D: -; J: TRBJ2-3; size: -; V: TRBV6-2/TRBV6-3; CDR3: CASSTPAGGSDTQYF; DNA: TGTGCCAGCAGTACCCCCGCCGGGGGATCAGATACGCAGTATTTT
D: -; J: TRBJ1-4; size: -; V: TRBV7-9; CDR3: CASSSSDTGHEKLFF; DNA: TGTGCCAGCAGCTCTTCGGACACCGGTCATGAAAAACTGTTTTTT
D: -; J: TRBJ1-1; size: -; V: TRBV28; CDR3: CASTLKGGLLNTEAFF; DNA: TGTGCCAGCACCCTAAAAGGCGGGCTACTGAACACTGAAGCTTTCTTT
D: -; J: TRBJ2-3; size: -; V: TRBV2; CDR3: CASSQPTGEVTDTQYF; DNA: TGTGCCAGCAGCCAACCTACAGGGGAGGTGACAGATACGCAGTATTTT
D: -; J: TRBJ1-5; size: -; V: TRBV2; CDR3: CASSEEGEGFRPQHF; DNA: TGTGCCAGCAGTGAAGAGGGGGAGGGTTTCAGGCCCCAGCATTTT
D: -; J: TRBJ1-5; size: -; V: TRBV6-2/TRBV6-3; CDR3: CASSRGSSNQPQHF; DNA: TGTGCCAGCAGCCGGGGCAGTAGCAATCAGCCCCAGCATTTT
D: -; J: TRBJ1-5; size: few; V: TRBV6-2/TRBV6-3; CDR3: CASSYSRQGNQPQHF; DNA: TGTGCCAGCAGTTACTCCCGACAGGGCAATCAGCCCCAGCATTTT
D: -; J: TRBJ2-5; size: -; V: TRBV4-3; CDR3: CASSPGVGYQETQYF; DNA: TGCGCCAGTAGCCCAGGGGTCGGGTACCAAGAGACCCAGTACTTC
D: TRBD1; J: TRBJ1-1; size: -; V: TRBV7-3; CDR3: CASSLTAGGPNTEAFF; DNA: TGTGCCAGCAGCCTAACGGCAGGGGGCCCGAACACTGAAGCTTTCTTT
D: -; J: TRBJ1-2; size: -; V: TRBV7-2; CDR3: CASSFGGLGYGYTF; DNA: TGTGCCAGCAGCTTCGGGGGGCTAGGCTATGGCTACACCTTC
D: -; J: TRBJ1-3; size: -; V: TRBV30; CDR3: CAWSPGSGNTIYF; DNA: TGTGCCTGGAGCCCAGGGTCTGGAAACACCATATATTTT